This T cell receptor beta chain comes out of a study of radiotherapy plus CTLA-4 blockade in lung cancer. Generated by immunoSEQ multiplex PCR, the TCRdb table keeps only in-frame clones and is missing some. The repertoire holds roughly 78,000 clones, with roughly 78% as singletons. A note on this clone: The antigen is not known.

Study-wide points: Clones of tumor-derived TCRs expanded in blood after radiotherapy plus ipilimumab.

This TCR was recovered from a human donor with non-small cell lung cancer who had a complete response to radiotherapy plus ipilimumab. Sequencing was performed on peripheral blood, taken from a patient treated with radiotherapy plus ipilimumab.

The CDR3 DNA sequence: TGTGCCAGCAGTTACCCGGGGACAGGGAGCACCGGGGAGCTGTTTTTT. It encodes CASSYPGTGSTGELFF. The chain recombines TRBV6-5 with TRBJ2-2; 9 bases fit TRBD1. CDR3 length: 16 residues. From germline, CDR1 is MNHEY and CDR2 SVGAGI. V was clipped by 2 bases and J by 4 bases; unmatched bases: 5.